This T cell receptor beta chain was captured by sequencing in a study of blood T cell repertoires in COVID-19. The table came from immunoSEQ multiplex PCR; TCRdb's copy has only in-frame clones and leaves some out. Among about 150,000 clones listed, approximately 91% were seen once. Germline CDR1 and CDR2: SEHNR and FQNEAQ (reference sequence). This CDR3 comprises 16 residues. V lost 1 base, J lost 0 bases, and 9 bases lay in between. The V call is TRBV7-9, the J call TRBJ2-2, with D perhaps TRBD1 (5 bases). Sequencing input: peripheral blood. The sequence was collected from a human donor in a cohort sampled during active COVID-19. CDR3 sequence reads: CASSLGVGANTGELFF. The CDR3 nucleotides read TGTGCCAGCAGCTTAGGGGTAGGGGCGAACACCGGGGAGCTGTTTTTT.